Each of the 27 T cell receptor beta chains below was sequenced from the same sample in a study of blood T cell repertoires in COVID-19. The assay was immunoSEQ multiplex PCR, and TCRdb's table has in-frame clones only and misses some. The sample lists about 240,000 clones, about 89% occurring once. The material sequenced was PBMCs or T cells enriched from blood (not recorded which). These receptors all stem from a woman aged 25-40 years who had recovered from COVID-19.

The genes are TRBV6-5 and TRBJ2-7; 8 bases match TRBD1. CDR1 and CDR2 (germline): MNHEY, SVGAGI. J lost 4 bases, V lost 10 bases, and 15 bases had no gene match. This CDR3 has 15 residues. The CDR3 nucleotides read TGTGCCACCACTCCTCGAGGGACAGGTGATTACGAGCAGTACTTC. Its protein is CATTPRGTGDYEQYF.

The chain carries TRBV28 and TRBJ1-2, with D possibly TRBD1 on 6 matching bases. This CDR3 has 17 residues. From germline, CDR1 is MDHEN and CDR2 SYDVKM. The V gene lost 6 bases and the J gene lost 3 bases, with 23 bases spanning the gap. The CDR3 coding sequence is TGTGCCAGCAGCCAAAGCCCGGGACACACTTTCGACTATGGCTACACCTTC. Translating gives CASSQSPGHTFDYGYTF.

The CDR3 DNA is TGTGCCAGCAGCCGACCTGGAGGGGGGGAATCCTACAATGAGCAGTTCTTC. It yields the protein CASSRPGGGESYNEQFF. The genes are TRBV13 and TRBJ2-1, with a possible D match to TRBD2 (7 bases). Germline V gene lookup returns CDR1 PRHDT and CDR2 FYEKMQ (reference sequence). CDR3 length equals 17 residues. Trimming took off 5 bases at V and 1 base at J, with 18 bases between the two ends.

This rearrangement joins TRBV6-5 to TRBJ1-1, with 7 bases that match TRBD1. Germline V CDR1 and CDR2: MNHEY, SVGAGI. V shed 6 bases and J 7 bases; nucleotides not matched to a gene: 14. The length of the CDR3 is 15 residues. CDR3 loop: CASSASGTVEIEAFF. The DNA of the CDR3 is TGTGCCAGCAGCGCATCCGGGACAGTTGAAATTGAAGCTTTCTTT.

The V call is TRBV7-3, the J call TRBJ2-2; a weak D match, TRBD2 (5 bases). V lost 4 bases and J 6 bases, leaving 12 bases between the germline ends. The germline V gene encodes CDR1 SGHTA and CDR2 FQGTGA. This CDR3 region has 14 residues. Here the CDR3 reads CASSSLLGPGELFF. CDR3 bases: TGTGCCAGCAGCTCCTTACTAGGTCCCGGGGAGCTGTTTTTT.

The rearrangement links TRBV27 to TRBJ1-1; TRBD1 might be the D (6 bases). The CDR3 loop spans 12 amino acids. Germline V gene sequence: CDR1 MNHEY, CDR2 SMNVEV (reference sequence). The V end was cut by 3 bases, the J end by 9 bases, with 11 bases between. Here the CDR3 reads CASSFSQGKAFF. In nucleotides, the CDR3 is TGTGCCAGCAGTTTTAGTCAGGGGAAAGCTTTCTTT.

This clone has a single count. The chain joins TRBV6-5 to TRBJ2-1, with 10 bases fitting TRBD1. The V segment lost 6 bases and the J segment 7 bases; nucleotides outside the gene matches: 6. The CDR3 extends over 14 amino acids. The V gene's germline CDR1 is MNHEY and CDR2 SVGAGI. The CDR3 DNA is TGTGCCAGCAGCGGGACAGGGGCTCTGAATGAGCAGTTCTTC. Translated, it gives CASSGTGALNEQFF.

This clone was counted only a few times. V is TRBV19 and J is TRBJ1-1; 11 bases are a match to TRBD1. Trimming took 3 bases from V and 4 from J; bases not matched to a gene: 4. The CDR3 has 15 amino acids. The germline gives CDR1 LNHDA, CDR2 SQIVND (reference sequence). The CDR3 DNA follows: TGTGCCAGTAGTATCTGGGACAGGGGGGCCACTGAAGCTTTCTTT. This sequence encodes CASSIWDRGATEAFF.

V and J are TRBV6-5 and TRBJ2-3; 9 nucleotides line up with TRBD2. CDR1 is MNHEY and CDR2 is SVGAGI in the germline V gene. Trimming removed 4 bases from V and 5 bases from J; junction bases left unmatched: 7. The CDR3 contains 15 residues. CDR3 sequence (DNA): TGTGCCAGCAGTTCCCGTAGCGGGAGCGTAGATACGCAGTATTTT. This codes for CASSSRSGSVDTQYF.

V is TRBV21-1 and J is TRBJ1-5; the table names TRBD1, a call not compared with the DNA. TRBV21-1 is a documented pseudogene. CDR3 length: 17 residues. CDR3 in amino acids: CASSIRQGSRLGQPQHF. The CDR3 coding sequence is TGTGCCAGCAGCATCAGACAGGGGAGTCGGTTGGGTCAGCCCCAGCATTTT.

The V call is TRBV28, the J call TRBJ2-1; 14 positions match TRBD2. This CDR3 is built from 15 residues. The V and J ends lost 4 bases and 9 bases, in that order; junction bases with no gene match: 5. Germline lookup yields CDR1 MDHEN and CDR2 SYDVKM. The CDR3 coding sequence is TGTGCCAGCAGTTCCCCGACTAGCGGGAGGGGTGAGCAGTTCTTC. Residues: CASSSPTSGRGEQFF. The complete variable domain, with remaining parts taken from reference TRBV28 and TRBJ2-1, reads DVKVTQSSRYLVKRTGEKVFLECVQDMDHENMFWYRQDPGLGLRLIYFSYDVKMKEKGDIPEGYSVSREKKERFSLILESASTNQTSMYLCASSSPTSGRGEQFFGPGTRLTVL.

The V call is TRBV2, the J call TRBJ1-1; D is undetermined. Germline V gene data show CDR1 as SNHLY and CDR2 as FYNNEI. The CDR3 contains 14 residues. Trimming shortened V by 7 bases and J by 5 bases, and 17 bases separated the two germline ends. The CDR3 here is CASNLEGLDTEAFF. CDR3 nucleotides: TGTGCCAGCAATTTGGAGGGATTGGATACTGAAGCTTTCTTT. The full variable domain, with the rest looked up from reference TRBV2 and TRBJ1-1, is EPEVTQTPSHQVTQMGQEVILRCVPISNHLYFYWYRQILGQKVEFLVSFYNNEISEKSEIFDDQFSVERPDGSNFTLKIRSTKLEDSAMYFCASNLEGLDTEAFFGQGTRLTVV.

J is TRBJ2-1 and V is TRBV5-1, with 7 bases that match TRBD2. The CDR3 runs 13 residues. CDR1 is SGHRS, CDR2 YFSETQ, per germline. J was trimmed by 6 bases and V by 4 bases; bases with no gene match: 4. CDR3 sequence reads: CASSLGTTNEQFF. DNA of the CDR3: TGCGCCAGCAGCCTTGGGACTACCAATGAGCAGTTCTTC.

CDR3 protein: CTSSQEASGRYEQYF. In nucleotides, the CDR3 is TGCACCAGCAGCCAAGAGGCTAGCGGAAGGTACGAGCAGTACTTC. The V and J genes are TRBV1 and TRBJ2-7; the table gives TRBD2 as D, unverified against the DNA. TRBV1 is annotated as a pseudogene. The CDR3 totals 15 residues.

The V and J genes are TRBV7-9 and TRBJ2-1, with 9 bases that match TRBD2. The CDR3 is 17 amino acids. The V segment lost 5 bases and the J segment 12 bases; nucleotides outside the gene matches: 20. Germline V CDR1 and CDR2: SEHNR, FQNEAQ (reference sequence). CDR3 sequence (DNA): TGTGCCAGCAGCCCCCGTTCCGGGACTAGCCCACCTTTAGTGCAGTTCTTC. Protein: CASSPRSGTSPPLVQFF.

The CDR3 DNA sequence: TGTGCCAGCAGCGTAGGTCCAGGATCAGTTTCTTTGAATGAGCAGTTCTTC. As protein: CASSVGPGSVSLNEQFF. This chain uses TRBV9 with TRBJ2-1; D unclear. There are 17 residues in the CDR3. V lost 0 bases and J lost 7, with 20 bases in between. CDR1 SGDLS and CDR2 YYNGEE come from the germline V gene. The complete variable domain, with remaining parts taken from reference TRBV9 and TRBJ2-1, reads DSGVTQTPKHLITATGQRVTLRCSPRSGDLSVYWYQQSLDQGLQFLIQYYNGEERAKGNILERFSAQQFPDLHSELNLSSLELGDSALYFCASSVGPGSVSLNEQFFGPGTRLTVL.

The gene calls are TRBV6-5 and TRBJ2-7; TRBD1 matches at 11 bases. V gave up 8 bases and J gave up 3 bases; unmatched junction bases: 6. CDR1 is MNHEY and CDR2 is SVGAGI in the germline V gene. The CDR3 has 14 amino acids. As DNA, the CDR3 is TGTGCCAGCTTCCCAGGGACAGGGGGCTACGAGCAGTACTTC. As protein: CASFPGTGGYEQYF.

The rearrangement uses TRBV25-1 and TRBJ2-1; no definite D call. Germline lookup yields CDR1 MGHDK and CDR2 SYGVNS. This CDR3 comprises 16 residues. V lost 1 base, J lost 3 bases, and 13 bases lay in between. The CDR3 reads CASSEFGSRGYNEQFF. DNA of the CDR3: TGTGCCAGCAGTGAATTCGGAAGTAGAGGCTACAATGAGCAGTTCTTC.

The chain recombines TRBV5-1 with TRBJ1-1, with 9 bases identical to TRBD1. This CDR3 is 18 amino acids long. The trim removed 4 bases at V and 4 bases at J, leaving 17 bases unmatched. The germline gives CDR1 SGHRS, CDR2 YFSETQ. The CDR3 spells CASSPTGGPLRGGTEAFF. The CDR3 DNA reads as TGCGCCAGCAGCCCTACAGGGGGCCCTCTAAGGGGGGGCACTGAAGCTTTCTTT.

The chain couples TRBV19 to TRBJ1-2; 7 bases agree with TRBD1. This CDR3 has 13 residues. The germline gives CDR1 LNHDA, CDR2 SQIVND (reference sequence). The trim removed 4 bases at V and 7 bases at J, leaving 6 bases unmatched. This CDR3 is CASSSGPGGGYTF. The CDR3 DNA is TGTGCCAGTAGTAGCGGACCAGGGGGTGGCTACACCTTC.

V usage is TRBV29-1 and J usage is TRBJ1-3; D uncertain. Germline CDR1 SQVTM, CDR2 ANQGSEA. The V gene lost 0 bases and the J gene lost 0 bases, with 3 bases spanning the gap. CDR3 length equals 13 residues. The CDR3 DNA sequence: TGCAGCGTTGAAGACAGCTCTGGAAACACCATATATTTT. The encoded protein is CSVEDSSGNTIYF.

A word on this clone: One end of the junction is discordant with germline, which a read error may explain. V usage is TRBV11-2 and J usage is TRBJ1-6; possibly TRBD1 for D (6 bases). The V gene's germline CDR1 is SGHAT and CDR2 FQNNGV. The CDR3 contains 12 residues. CDR3 DNA: TGTGCCAGCAGCTTGGACAGAACATCTTTATACTTT. Its translation is CASSLDRTSLYF. The full variable domain, completed using reference TRBV11-2 and TRBJ1-6, is EAGVAQSPRYKIIEKRQSVAFWCNPISGHATLYWYQQILGQGPKLLIQFQNNGVVDDSQLPKDRFSAERLKGVDSTLKIQPAKLEDSAVYLCASSLDRTSLYFGNGTRLTVT.

The chain's CDR3 is CASSVRGTGVLANEKLFF. The CDR3 bases are TGTGCCAGCAGTGTAAGAGGGACAGGGGTCTTAGCTAATGAAAAACTGTTTTTT. The rearrangement joins TRBV6-1 to TRBJ1-4; 10 nucleotides match TRBD1. Germline CDR1 MNHNS, CDR2 SASEGT. After removal of 4 bases from V and 3 bases from J, the junction contained 11 bases not matched to a gene. CDR3 length: 18 amino acids.

The chain is built from TRBV24-1 and TRBJ2-1; TRBD1 matches 8 bases. Unmatched junction bases numbered 20, after V lost 5 bases and J lost 9 bases. The CDR3 consists of 18 residues. The V gene's germline CDR1 is KGHDR and CDR2 SFDVKD. As DNA, the CDR3 is TGTGCCACCAGTGTTAGCGACAGGGGCCTCGGGGGTCAACGTGAGCAGTTCTTC. It specifies CATSVSDRGLGGQREQFF.

This clone has more than one count but fewer than ten. V usage is TRBV3-1 (or the pseudogene TRBV3-2) and J usage is TRBJ2-3, with a weak D call TRBD2 (6 bases). The ends were cut back, 4 bases at V and 6 bases at J, with 32 bases in the middle. Germline CDR1 LGHDT, CDR2 YNNKEL (reference sequence). The CDR3 consists of 20 residues. CDR3 DNA: TGTGCCAGCAGCCCGACTCACTATAGGACGCTCCGGGAGTTTTCCGATACGCAGTATTTT. As protein: CASSPTHYRTLREFSDTQYF.

The CDR3: CASSPQAGGGETQYF. The DNA of the CDR3 is TGTGCCAGCAGCCCTCAGGCGGGAGGTGGTGAGACCCAGTACTTC. The V and J genes are TRBV7-3 and TRBJ2-5, with 8 positions matching TRBD2. The CDR3 loop spans 15 amino acids. Unmatched junction bases numbered 10, after V lost 5 bases and J lost 5 bases. CDR1 and CDR2 from the germline V gene are SGHTA and FQGTGA.

V is TRBV5-8 and J is TRBJ1-1; tentative D call: TRBD1 (5 bases). The V gene lost 1 base and the J gene lost 4 bases, with 14 bases spanning the gap. The CDR3 length is 15 residues. Germline CDR1 reads SGHTS; CDR2 reads YDEGEE. CDR3 bases: TGTGCCAGCAGCTTGAGGGGCAGTCTTAGCACTGAAGCTTTCTTT. Translation gives CASSLRGSLSTEAFF.